The rows below give T cell receptor beta chains drawn from one sample of a study of Graves' ophthalmopathy and Graves' hyperthyroidism. From the multiplex PCR reads, TCRdb called clonotypes with MiXCR, one entry per CDR3 protein. There are approximately 1.2 million distinct CDR3 sequences in the sample; roughly 35% occur only once, and 11% lies in the top ten. The sequencing sample was made of peripheral blood or thyroid tissue (not recorded which). These receptor sequences come from an adult man with Graves' hyperthyroidism. The CDR3 runs from the conserved cysteine through the conserved F or W. Fields, in order: clone size, V gene, J gene, D gene, CDR3 DNA, CDR3 protein. D genes are given only for firm matches. The size entry is marked missing in some rows and otherwise reads once, few, many or a size class.

NA	TRBV5-6	TRBJ1-5	TRBD1	TGTGCCAGCAGCTTGGGGGACAGGAAGGGACAGCCCCAGCATTTT	CASSLGDRKGQPQHF
NA	TRBV29-1	TRBJ2-5	NA	TGCAGCGTTGTTGGGGGCCGGGAGACCCAGTACTTC	CSVVGGRETQYF
NA	TRBV5-6	TRBJ2-2	NA	TGTGCCAGCAGCCCTAGGATGGAGGGGAACACCGGGGAGCTGTTTTTT	CASSPRMEGNTGELFF
few	TRBV5-1	TRBJ2-5	TRBD2	TGCGCCAGCAGCTTCGGACTAGCGCGGGATACCCAGTACTTC	CASSFGLARDTQYF
once	TRBV2	TRBJ2-5	NA	TGTGCCAGCAGTGGTGTGGGGGGCTTTTTACAAGAGACCCAGTACTTC	CASSGVGGFLQETQYF
NA	TRBV7-6	TRBJ2-3	NA	TGTGCCAGCAGCCGAACCCCAGATACGCAGTATTTT	CASSRTPDTQYF
many	TRBV7-9	TRBJ2-5	NA	TGTGCCAGCAGCTTAGGACAGGCGGAGACCCAGTACTTC	CASSLGQAETQYF
many	TRBV11-2	TRBJ2-5	NA	TGTGCCAGCAGTAAGGCGGGGAAAGAGACCCAGTACTTC	CASSKAGKETQYF
many	TRBV10-2	TRBJ2-7	TRBD2	TGTGCCAGCAGCGGGGGAGGCGAGCAGTACTTC	CASSGGGEQYF
many	TRBV15	TRBJ2-7	NA	TGTGCCACCAGCAGAACAGGAACCTACGAGCAGTACTTC	CATSRTGTYEQYF
NA	TRBV5-1	TRBJ1-2	NA	TGTGCCAGCAGTTTATACGGCCGGTATGGCTACACCTTC	CASSLYGRYGYTF
NA	TRBV10-3	TRBJ2-7	NA	TGTGCCAGCAGTTCTGGACAGTACCTCTACGAGCAGTACTTC	CASSSGQYLYEQYF
NA	TRBV5-6	TRBJ2-2	NA	TGTGCCAGCAGCCAGGACAGCCTCGGGGAGCTGTTTTTT	CASSQDSLGELFF
NA	TRBV25-1	TRBJ1-6	TRBD1	TGTGCCAGCAGTGAACCACAGGGGTGGAAGGATAATTCACCCCTCCACTTT	CASSEPQGWKDNSPLHF
NA	TRBV25-1	TRBJ2-6	TRBD2	TGTGCCAGCAGCTTAGTTGGTGTCCAGCGGGATGGTGCCTACGTCCTGACTTTC	CASSLVGVQRDGAYVLTF
NA	TRBV7-9	TRBJ2-2	NA	TGTGCCAGCAGCACGGGACCGACCACCGGGGAGCTGTTTTTT	CASSTGPTTGELFF
many	TRBV12-3/TRBV12-4	TRBJ1-6	TRBD1	TGTGCCAGCAGCGCCGACAGGGGGCATTCACCCCTCCACTTT	CASSADRGHSPLHF
many	TRBV29-1	TRBJ1-1	NA	TGCAGCGTTGATGAGAACACTGAAGCTTTCTTT	CSVDENTEAFF
NA	TRBV28	TRBJ1-1	NA	TGTGCCAGCGGGCGAATGACTGAAGCTTTCTTT	CASGRMTEAFF
NA	TRBV11-1	TRBJ1-1	NA	TGTGCCAGCAGCTTATTACCCGAGATAGATATGAACACTGAAGCTTTCTTT	CASSLLPEIDMNTEAFF
many	TRBV12-3/TRBV12-4	TRBJ1-2	NA	TGTGCCAGCAGTTTCGACCCGAAGGGCGTCTATGGCTACACCTTC	CASSFDPKGVYGYTF
few	TRBV29-1	TRBJ2-7	NA	TGTGCCTGGAGTCCAGGCTCCTACGAGCAGTACTTC	CAWSPGSYEQYF
many	TRBV12-3/TRBV12-4	TRBJ2-5	NA	TGTGCCAGCAGTTTTGGGGGGGGCACTCAAGAGACCCAGTACTTC	CASSFGGGTQETQYF
NA	TRBV7-2	TRBJ2-2	TRBD2	TGTGCCAGCAGCTTCTCCGGGACTAGCGGGGGCGGCGGGGAGCTGTTTTTT	CASSFSGTSGGGGELFF
NA	TRBV29-1	TRBJ1-4	NA	TGCAGCGTTGCTTCGGGGGGGAGGTTGACTAATGAAAAACTGTTTTTT	CSVASGGRLTNEKLFF